A single sample is the source of the 20 T cell receptor beta chains below, sequenced in a study of blood T cell repertoires in COVID-19. Libraries were prepared by immunoSEQ multiplex PCR; TCRdb keeps only in-frame clonotypes and omits some of them. In the table there are approximately 260,000 clones, approximately 82% of which are singletons. The specimen sequenced was peripheral blood. These receptor sequences come from a woman over 75 with active or convalescent COVID-19.

The CDR3 protein is CASRPRDRSSYEQYF. In DNA form, the CDR3 reads TGTGCCTCTCGGCCCCGGGACAGGAGCTCCTACGAGCAGTACTTC. The gene calls are TRBV3-1 (or the pseudogene TRBV3-2) and TRBJ2-7, with TRBD1 matching 8 bases. With V trimmed by 11 bases and J by 0 bases, 12 bases remained unmatched. The CDR3 is 15 amino acids. CDR1 LGHDT and CDR2 YNNKEL come from the germline V gene (reference sequence).

Turning to this clone: The same CDR3 arises from other DNA sequences in this sample as well. This chain joins TRBV24-1 and TRBJ2-5; 13 bases map to TRBD2. From germline, CDR1 is KGHDR and CDR2 SFDVKD. V shed 3 bases and J 5 bases; nucleotides not matched to a gene: 2. This CDR3 spans 15 amino acids. The CDR3: CATSDGLAGVETQYF. Here the CDR3 DNA reads TGTGCCACCAGTGATGGACTAGCGGGGGTTGAGACCCAGTACTTC.

This clone was picked up a small number of times. V is TRBV6-2 or TRBV6-3 and J is TRBJ2-3, with D hard to call. V was clipped by 0 bases and J by 0 bases, with 10 bases between them. CDR1 is MNHEY and CDR2 is SVGEGT in the germline V gene. The CDR3 consists of 16 residues. The CDR3 region has the DNA TGTGCCAGCAGTTACTCTATGACAACAAGCACAGATACGCAGTATTTT. Its protein is CASSYSMTTSTDTQYF.

The chain recombines TRBV5-4 with TRBJ1-1; 7 nucleotides agree with TRBD1. CDR1 and CDR2 (germline): SGHNT, YYREEE (reference sequence). This CDR3 has 13 residues. V lost 4 bases to trimming and J lost 1 base; unmatched junction nucleotides: 1. CDR3 protein: CASSQGGNTEAFF. In nucleotides, the CDR3 is TGTGCCAGCAGCCAGGGGGGGAACACTGAAGCTTTCTTT.

The V and J genes are TRBV19 and TRBJ2-2; 7 bases fit TRBD1. The junction had 7 bases not matched to a gene; V was cut back by 8 bases and J by 4 bases. The germline V gene encodes CDR1 LNHDA and CDR2 SQIVND (reference sequence). CDR3 length: 14 residues. CDR3 sequence reads: CASRTGAVTGELFF. The CDR3 DNA follows: TGTGCCAGTCGAACAGGGGCTGTCACCGGGGAGCTGTTTTTT. The full variable domain, completed using reference TRBV19 and TRBJ2-2, is DGGITQSPKYLFRKEGQNVTLSCEQNLNHDAMYWYRQDPGQGLRLIYYSQIVNDFQKGDIAEGYSVSREKKESFPLTVTSAQKNPTAFYLCASRTGAVTGELFFGEGSRLTVL.

This chain joins TRBV20-1 and TRBJ2-5, with D possibly being TRBD2 (5 bases). Deletions cut 3 bases from V and 5 bases from J, with 22 bases between. The germline V gene encodes CDR1 DFQATT and CDR2 SNEGSKA (reference sequence). The length of the CDR3 is 16 residues. The CDR3 bases are TGCAGTGCTAGTCAAAACAGAGGGTCTCTGCGGGAGACCCAGTACTTC. This translates into CSASQNRGSLRETQYF.

The chain has TRBV28 and TRBJ2-1, with 13 bases fitting TRBD2. The V and J ends lost 3 bases and 4 bases, in that order; junction bases with no gene match: 12. Germline V CDR1 and CDR2: MDHEN, SYDVKM. The CDR3 sequence is 19 residues long. The CDR3, as DNA: TGTGCCAGCAGTTTTTGGGGACTAGCGGGGAGACGGAATTACAATGAGCAGTTCTTC. Residues: CASSFWGLAGRRNYNEQFF.

This clone was seen a single time. The rearrangement uses TRBV7-9 and TRBJ1-4; 8 bases are shared with TRBD1. The J segment lost 7 bases and the V segment lost 6 bases, leaving 13 bases of the junction unmatched. The germline V gene encodes CDR1 SEHNR and CDR2 FQNEAQ (reference sequence). This CDR3 has 16 amino acids. In DNA, the CDR3 is TGTGCCAGCAGTTCGACAGGGGACGGTACTGGTGAAAAACTGTTTTTT. Translating gives CASSSTGDGTGEKLFF.

The rearrangement uses TRBV27 and TRBJ1-1; TRBD1 might be the D (6 bases). Germline V CDR1 and CDR2: MNHEY, SMNVEV (reference sequence). The CDR3 sequence is 14 residues long. V was trimmed by 7 bases and J by 0 bases, leaving 12 bases between them. CDR3 nucleotides: TGTGCCAGCACCGCGACAGGAATGAACACTGAAGCTTTCTTT. Its translation is CASTATGMNTEAFF.

The genes are TRBV6-5 and TRBJ2-1; 9 bases are a match to TRBD1. Germline V gene sequence: CDR1 MNHEY, CDR2 SVGAGI. J gave up 2 bases and V 0 bases, and 2 bases lay outside the gene matches. CDR3 length: 16 amino acids. In DNA form, the CDR3 reads TGTGCCAGCAGTTACTCGCGACAGGGGGCCTACAATGAGCAGTTCTTC. Translated: CASSYSRQGAYNEQFF.

The chain combines TRBV28 with TRBJ1-2; D is ambiguous. The germline CDR1 and CDR2 sequences are MDHEN and SYDVKM. V lost 5 bases to trimming and J lost 4 bases, with 17 bases between them. The CDR3 totals 15 residues. The CDR3: CASSLPSAHSYGYTF. The DNA of the CDR3 is TGTGCCAGCAGTCTACCGAGCGCCCACTCCTATGGCTACACCTTC.

Ten or more counts support this clone. The J gene is TRBJ1-5, the V gene TRBV12-3 or TRBV12-4; TRBD1 aligns across 7 bases. The CDR3 totals 13 residues. The junction had 8 bases not matched to a gene; V was cut back by 7 bases and J by 8 bases. The CDR3 loop is CASTRQGVEPQHF. The CDR3 region has the DNA TGTGCCAGCACCAGACAGGGAGTAGAGCCCCAGCATTTT.

This sequence joins TRBV28 and TRBJ1-4; 9 bases are shared with TRBD1. Germline CDR1 and CDR2: MDHEN and SYDVKM. Unmatched junction bases numbered 11, after V lost 6 bases and J lost 6 bases. CDR3 length: 16 residues. The CDR3 DNA reads TGTGCCAGCAGCCCTCCCCGGACAGGGGCGCATGAAAAACTGTTTTTT. Its translation is CASSPPRTGAHEKLFF.

This clone was seen only once. This chain links TRBV28 with TRBJ1-1, with 7 bases identical to TRBD1. Germline CDR1 MDHEN, CDR2 SYDVKM. The length of the CDR3 is 13 residues. V lost 10 bases and J lost 1; bases outside the gene matches: 6. CDR3 sequence (DNA): TGTGCCACCCGGCGACAGGGGAACACTGAAGCTTTCTTT. This encodes CATRRQGNTEAFF.

The CDR3: CASSERGSQTWGKYNEQFF. The CDR3, as DNA: TGTGCCAGCAGTGAACGGGGGAGCCAGACCTGGGGAAAATACAATGAGCAGTTCTTC. The chain joins TRBV6-1 to TRBJ2-1; D perhaps matches TRBD2 (6 bases). CDR1 is MNHNS and CDR2 is SASEGT in the germline V gene. CDR3 length: 19 amino acids. The V end was cut by 2 bases, the J end by 4 bases, with 24 bases between.

The chain employs TRBV2 and TRBJ1-1; 9 nucleotides agree with TRBD1. V shed 2 bases, J shed 5 bases, and the junction held 9 bases outside the gene matches. Germline CDR1 and CDR2: SNHLY and FYNNEI. The CDR3 runs to 16 residues. CDR3 in DNA: TGTGCCAGCAGTGAAAACACAGGGGGCGCCGCTACTGAAGCTTTCTTT. The encoded protein is CASSENTGGAATEAFF.

This clone is medium-sized. The genes are TRBV30 and TRBJ1-1; 10 nucleotides agree with TRBD1. The V and J ends lost 5 bases and 5 bases, in that order; junction bases with no gene match: 5. Germline CDR1 reads GTSNPN; CDR2 reads SVGIG (reference sequence). This CDR3 spans 13 amino acids. CDR3 amino acids: CAWRQGALTEAFF. For the CDR3, the DNA is TGTGCCTGGCGACAGGGGGCCTTGACTGAAGCTTTCTTT.

This chain links TRBV10-1 with TRBJ1-2; tentatively, D is TRBD1 (5 bases). The germline V and J ends were trimmed by 2 bases and 8 bases, with 12 bases remaining between them. There are 13 residues in the CDR3. Per the germline V gene, CDR1 is WNHNN and CDR2 is SYGVQD (reference sequence). As DNA, the CDR3 is TGCGCCAGCAGTGAGGGACAATATCGAGGCTACACCTTC. Encoded protein: CASSEGQYRGYTF.

The chain recombines TRBV25-1 with TRBJ1-1; 9 bases map to TRBD1. Germline V gene data show CDR1 as MGHDK and CDR2 as SYGVNS. The trim removed 6 bases at V and 0 bases at J, leaving 8 bases unmatched. This CDR3 comprises 16 residues. DNA of the CDR3: TGTGCCAGCAGCCTCGGGACAGGGATGATGAACACTGAAGCTTTCTTT. Protein product: CASSLGTGMMNTEAFF.

The chain uses TRBV7-9 and TRBJ1-1, with TRBD1 matching over 7 bases. Germline V gene lookup returns CDR1 SEHNR and CDR2 FQNEAQ (reference sequence). The CDR3 length is 14 residues. J gave up 1 base and V 5 bases, and 4 bases lay outside the gene matches. For the CDR3, the DNA is TGTGCCAGCAGCCCCGGGACAGCGAACACTGAAGCTTTCTTT. Its translation is CASSPGTANTEAFF.